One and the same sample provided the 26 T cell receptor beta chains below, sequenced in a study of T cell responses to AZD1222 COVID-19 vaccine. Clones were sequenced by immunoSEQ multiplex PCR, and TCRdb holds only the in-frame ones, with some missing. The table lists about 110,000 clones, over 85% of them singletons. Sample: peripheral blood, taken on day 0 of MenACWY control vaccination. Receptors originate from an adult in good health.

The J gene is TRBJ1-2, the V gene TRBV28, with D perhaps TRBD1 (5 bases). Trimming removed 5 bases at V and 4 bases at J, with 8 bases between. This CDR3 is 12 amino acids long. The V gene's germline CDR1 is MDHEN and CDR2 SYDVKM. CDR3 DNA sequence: TGTGCCAGCAGTGGGGGGACCTATGGCTACACCTTC. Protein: CASSGGTYGYTF.

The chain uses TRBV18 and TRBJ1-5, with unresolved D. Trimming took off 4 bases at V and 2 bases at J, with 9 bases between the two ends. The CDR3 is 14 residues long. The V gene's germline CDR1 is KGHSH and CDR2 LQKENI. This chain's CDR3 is CASSLAFGNQPQHF. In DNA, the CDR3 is TGTGCCAGCTCACTTGCGTTTGGCAATCAGCCCCAGCATTTT.

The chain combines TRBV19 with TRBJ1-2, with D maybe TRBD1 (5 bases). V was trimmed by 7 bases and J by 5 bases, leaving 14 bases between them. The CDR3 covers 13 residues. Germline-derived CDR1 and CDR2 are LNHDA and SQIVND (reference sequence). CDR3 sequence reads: CASTPGHLYGYTF. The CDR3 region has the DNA TGTGCCAGTACCCCAGGGCACTTATATGGCTACACCTTC.

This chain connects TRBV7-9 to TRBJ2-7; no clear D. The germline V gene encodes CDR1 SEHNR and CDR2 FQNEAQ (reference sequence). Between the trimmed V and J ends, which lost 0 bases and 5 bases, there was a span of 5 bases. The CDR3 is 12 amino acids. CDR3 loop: CASSLALDEQYF. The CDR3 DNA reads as TGTGCCAGCAGCTTAGCCTTGGACGAGCAGTACTTC.

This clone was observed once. The CDR3 region has the DNA TGTGCCAGCAGTTTACAGGGGGCTCACACTGAAGCTTTCTTT. Residues: CASSLQGAHTEAFF. The V and J genes are TRBV27 and TRBJ1-1; 8 bases match TRBD1. From germline, CDR1 is MNHEY and CDR2 SMNVEV (reference sequence). The CDR3 has 14 amino acids. J lost 3 bases, V lost 2 bases, and 2 bases had no gene match.

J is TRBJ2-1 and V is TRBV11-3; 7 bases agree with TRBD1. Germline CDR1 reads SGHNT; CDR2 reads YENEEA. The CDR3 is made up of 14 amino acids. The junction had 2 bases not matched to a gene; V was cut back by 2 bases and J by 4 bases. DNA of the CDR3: TGTGCCAGCAGCTTATCAGGGGGATACAATGAGCAGTTCTTC. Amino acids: CASSLSGGYNEQFF.

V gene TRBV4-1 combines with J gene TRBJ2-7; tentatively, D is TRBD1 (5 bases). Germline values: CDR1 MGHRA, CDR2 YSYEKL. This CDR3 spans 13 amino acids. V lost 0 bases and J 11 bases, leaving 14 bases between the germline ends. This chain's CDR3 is CASSQDLEGAKYF. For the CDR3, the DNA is TGCGCCAGCAGCCAAGATCTAGAAGGGGCCAAGTACTTC.

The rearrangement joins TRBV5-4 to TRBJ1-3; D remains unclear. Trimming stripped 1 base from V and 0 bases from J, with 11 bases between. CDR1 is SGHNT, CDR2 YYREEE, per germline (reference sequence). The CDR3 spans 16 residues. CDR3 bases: TGTGCCAGCAGCTTGCAGGACCCTTTCTCTGGAAACACCATATATTTT. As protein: CASSLQDPFSGNTIYF.

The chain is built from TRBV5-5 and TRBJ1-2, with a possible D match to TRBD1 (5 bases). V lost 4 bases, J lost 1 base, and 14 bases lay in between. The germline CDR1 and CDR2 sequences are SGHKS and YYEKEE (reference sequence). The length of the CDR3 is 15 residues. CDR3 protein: CASSVSGRYNYGYTF. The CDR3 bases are TGTGCCAGCAGCGTATCGGGACGGTATAACTATGGCTACACCTTC. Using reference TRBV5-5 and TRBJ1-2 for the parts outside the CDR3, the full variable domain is DAGVTQSPTHLIKTRGQQVTLRCSPISGHKSVSWYQQVLGQGPQFIFQYYEKEERGRGNFPDRFSARQFPNYSSELNVNALLLGDSALYLCASSVSGRYNYGYTFGSGTRLTVV.

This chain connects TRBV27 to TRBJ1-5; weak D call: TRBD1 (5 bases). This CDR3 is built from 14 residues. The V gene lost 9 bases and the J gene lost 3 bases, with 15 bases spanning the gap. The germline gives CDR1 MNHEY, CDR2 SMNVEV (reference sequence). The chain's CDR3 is CASGIVGDNQPQHF. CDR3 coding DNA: TGTGCCAGTGGGATCGTGGGGGACAATCAGCCCCAGCATTTT.

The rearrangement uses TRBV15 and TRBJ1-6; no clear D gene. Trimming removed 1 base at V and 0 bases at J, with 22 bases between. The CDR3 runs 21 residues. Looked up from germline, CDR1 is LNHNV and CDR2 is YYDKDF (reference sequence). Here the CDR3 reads CATSRVPLGERLGSYNSPLHF. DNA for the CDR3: TGTGCCACCAGCAGAGTTCCGCTTGGGGAACGATTAGGCTCCTATAATTCACCCCTCCACTTT.

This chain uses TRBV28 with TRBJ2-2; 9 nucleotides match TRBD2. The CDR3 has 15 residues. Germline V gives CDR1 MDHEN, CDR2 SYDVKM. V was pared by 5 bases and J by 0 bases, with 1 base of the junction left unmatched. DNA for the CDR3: TGTGCCAGCAGTCGCGGGGGGGCGAACACCGGGGAGCTGTTTTTT. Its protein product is CASSRGGANTGELFF.

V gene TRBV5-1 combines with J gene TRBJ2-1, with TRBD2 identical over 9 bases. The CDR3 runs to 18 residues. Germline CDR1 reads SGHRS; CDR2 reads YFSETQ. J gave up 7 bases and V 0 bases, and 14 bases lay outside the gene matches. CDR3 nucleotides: TGCGCCAGCAGCTTGGTAGCGTCGGGTAGCGGGGGAATAAATGAGCAGTTCTTC. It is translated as CASSLVASGSGGINEQFF. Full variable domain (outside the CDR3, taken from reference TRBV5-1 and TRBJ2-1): KAGVTQTPRYLIKTRGQQVTLSCSPISGHRSVSWYQQTPGQGLQFLFEYFSETQRNKGNFPGRFSGRQFSNSRSEMNVSTLELGDSALYLCASSLVASGSGGINEQFFGPGTRLTVL.

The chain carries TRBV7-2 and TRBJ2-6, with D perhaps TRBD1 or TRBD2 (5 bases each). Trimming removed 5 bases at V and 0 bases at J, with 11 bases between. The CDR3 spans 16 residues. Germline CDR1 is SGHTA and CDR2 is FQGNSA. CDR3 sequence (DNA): TGTGCCAGCAGCGCCGGTGGGGGCTCTGGGGCCAACGTCCTGACTTTC. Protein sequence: CASSAGGGSGANVLTF.

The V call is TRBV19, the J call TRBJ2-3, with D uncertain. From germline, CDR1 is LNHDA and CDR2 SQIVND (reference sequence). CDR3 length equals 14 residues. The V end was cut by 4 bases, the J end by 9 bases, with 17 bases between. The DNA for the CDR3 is TGTGCCAGTAGTACACAAGGGAATTTGGGCACGCAGTATTTT. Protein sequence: CASSTQGNLGTQYF. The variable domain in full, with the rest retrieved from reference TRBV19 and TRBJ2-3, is DGGITQSPKYLFRKEGQNVTLSCEQNLNHDAMYWYRQDPGQGLRLIYYSQIVNDFQKGDIAEGYSVSREKKESFPLTVTSAQKNPTAFYLCASSTQGNLGTQYFGPGTRLTVL.

CDR3 residues: CASSLFRTGTVGYGYTF. The CDR3 DNA sequence: TGTGCCAGCAGCCTGTTTCGGACAGGGACGGTGGGCTATGGCTACACCTTC. V is TRBV7-2 and J is TRBJ1-2; TRBD1 matches 8 bases. V was pared by 5 bases and J by 4 bases, with 15 bases of the junction left unmatched. The CDR3 length is 17 residues. Germline CDR1 SGHTA, CDR2 FQGNSA.

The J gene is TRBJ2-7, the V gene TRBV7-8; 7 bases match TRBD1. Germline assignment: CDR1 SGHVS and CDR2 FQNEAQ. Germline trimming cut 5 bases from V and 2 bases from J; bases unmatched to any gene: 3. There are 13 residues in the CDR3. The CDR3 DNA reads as TGTGCCAGCAGCGTGGGACAGACCTACGAGCAGTACTTC. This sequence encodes CASSVGQTYEQYF. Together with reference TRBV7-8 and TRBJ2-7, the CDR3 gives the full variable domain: GAGVSQSPRYKVAKRGQDVALRCDPISGHVSLFWYQQALGQGPEFLTYFQNEAQLDKSGLPSDRFFAERPEGSVSTLKIQRTQQEDSAVYLCASSVGQTYEQYFGPGTRLTVT.

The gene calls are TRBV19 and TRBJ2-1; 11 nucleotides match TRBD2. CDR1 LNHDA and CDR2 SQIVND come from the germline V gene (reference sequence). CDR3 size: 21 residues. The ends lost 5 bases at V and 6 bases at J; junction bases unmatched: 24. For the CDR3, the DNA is TGTGCCAGTAGTGGTAATGGATGGACAGGGTCGACTAGCGGGGCGTTCAATGAGCAGTTCTTC. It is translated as CASSGNGWTGSTSGAFNEQFF.

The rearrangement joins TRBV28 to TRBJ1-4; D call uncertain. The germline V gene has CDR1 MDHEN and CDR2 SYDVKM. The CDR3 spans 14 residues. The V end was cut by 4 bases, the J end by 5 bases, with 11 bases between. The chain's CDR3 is CASSSRLTNEKLFF. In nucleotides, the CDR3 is TGTGCCAGCAGTTCCCGACTGACAAATGAAAAACTGTTTTTT.

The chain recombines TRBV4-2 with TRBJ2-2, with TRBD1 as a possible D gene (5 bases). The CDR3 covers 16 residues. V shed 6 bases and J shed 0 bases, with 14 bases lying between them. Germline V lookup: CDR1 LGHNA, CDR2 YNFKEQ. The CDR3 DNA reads TGTGCCAGCAGATTGTTCAGGGAAGCGAACACCGGGGAGCTGTTTTTT. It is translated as CASRLFREANTGELFF.

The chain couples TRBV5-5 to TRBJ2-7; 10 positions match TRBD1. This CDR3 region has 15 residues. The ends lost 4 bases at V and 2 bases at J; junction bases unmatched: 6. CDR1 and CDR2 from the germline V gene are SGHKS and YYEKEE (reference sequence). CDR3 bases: TGTGCCAGCAGCACCGGACAGGGGGAAACCTACGAGCAGTACTTC. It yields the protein CASSTGQGETYEQYF. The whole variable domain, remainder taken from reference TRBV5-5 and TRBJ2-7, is DAGVTQSPTHLIKTRGQQVTLRCSPISGHKSVSWYQQVLGQGPQFIFQYYEKEERGRGNFPDRFSARQFPNYSSELNVNALLLGDSALYLCASSTGQGETYEQYFGPGTRLTVT.

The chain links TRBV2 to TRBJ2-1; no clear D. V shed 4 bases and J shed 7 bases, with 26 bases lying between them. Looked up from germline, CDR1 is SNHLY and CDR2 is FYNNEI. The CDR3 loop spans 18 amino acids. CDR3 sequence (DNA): TGTGCCAGCAGTGTTAGGCCGGAGCGTCAGACCTTTGATAATGAGCAGTTCTTC. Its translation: CASSVRPERQTFDNEQFF.

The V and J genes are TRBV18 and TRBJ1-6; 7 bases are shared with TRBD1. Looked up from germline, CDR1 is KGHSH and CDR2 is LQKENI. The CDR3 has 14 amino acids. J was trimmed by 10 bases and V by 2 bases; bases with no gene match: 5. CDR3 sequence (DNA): TGTGCCAGCTCACCATCGACAGGGTTCTCACCCCTCCACTTT. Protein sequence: CASSPSTGFSPLHF.

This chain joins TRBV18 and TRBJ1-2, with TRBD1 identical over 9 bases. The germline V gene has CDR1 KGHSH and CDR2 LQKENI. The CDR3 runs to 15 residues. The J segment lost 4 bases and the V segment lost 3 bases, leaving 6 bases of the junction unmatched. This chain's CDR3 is CASSPGTGKSYGYTF. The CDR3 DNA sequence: TGTGCCAGCTCACCTGGGACAGGGAAGAGCTATGGCTACACCTTC.

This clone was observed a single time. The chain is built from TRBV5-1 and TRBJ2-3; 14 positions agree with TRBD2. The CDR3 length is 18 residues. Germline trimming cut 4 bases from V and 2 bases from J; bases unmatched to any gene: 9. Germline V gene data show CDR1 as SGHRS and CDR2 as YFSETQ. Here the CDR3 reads CASSKGTSGGLFTDTQYF. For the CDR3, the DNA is TGCGCCAGCAGCAAAGGGACTAGCGGGGGTCTCTTCACAGATACGCAGTATTTT.

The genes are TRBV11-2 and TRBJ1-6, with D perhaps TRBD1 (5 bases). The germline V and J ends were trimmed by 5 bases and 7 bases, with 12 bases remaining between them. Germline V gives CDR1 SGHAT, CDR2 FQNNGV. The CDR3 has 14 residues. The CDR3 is CASSQTVANSPLHF. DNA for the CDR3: TGTGCCAGCAGCCAGACAGTTGCCAATTCACCCCTCCACTTT.